This TCR beta chain comes out of a study of blood T cell repertoires in COVID-19. Seattle's enrolled individuals joined amid active infection and were then monitored longitudinally. The CDR3 covers 14 residues. Germline CDR1 and CDR2: KGHDR and SFDVKD. The V gene lost 8 bases and the J gene lost 1 base, with 13 bases spanning the gap. Sequencing used immunoSEQ multiplex PCR; TCRdb keeps in-frame clones, though not all of them. The sample includes under 200,000 clones, around 79% of them seen just once. The chain links TRBV24-1 to TRBJ2-5; weak D call: TRBD2 (6 bases). The receptor's source is a woman aged 60-75 years with COVID-19, enrolled during active disease. The sample taken for sequencing was peripheral blood. The CDR3 loop reads CATKDGRTQETQYF. CDR3 sequence (DNA): TGTGCCACCAAGGACGGGAGAACCCAAGAGACCCAGTACTTC.